What follows are 11 T cell receptor beta chains derived from one specimen sequenced in a study of breast tumors, draining lymph nodes, adjacent tissues. TCRdb re-analysed the multiplex PCR reads in MiXCR, keeping a single row per CDR3 protein. Of 9,500 to 12,000 distinct CDR3 sequences in the sample, approximately 50% were seen once. The source material was breast tumor tissue. These receptors came from a female donor with breast cancer. Some clones in this sample may be carry-over from other donors' samples.

V is TRBV7-3 and J is TRBJ2-3, with D perhaps being TRBD1 or TRBD2 (5 bases each). Germline lookup yields CDR1 SGHTA and CDR2 FQGTGA. V shed 0 bases and J shed 0 bases, with 16 bases lying between them. The CDR3 length is 18 residues. The CDR3 DNA sequence: TGTGCCAGCAGCTTAACGGGGACCCGCGGCCCTAGCACAGATACGCAGTATTTT. Encoded protein: CASSLTGTRGPSTDTQYF. Complete variable domain (other parts from reference TRBV7-3 and TRBJ2-3): GAGVSQTPSNKVTEKGKYVELRCDPISGHTALYWYRQSLGQGPEFLIYFQGTGAADDSGLPNDRFFAVRPEGSVSTLKIQRTERGDSAVYLCASSLTGTRGPSTDTQYFGPGTRLTVL.

This clonotype was seen once. The chain carries TRBV11-2 and TRBJ2-3, with D perhaps given as TRBD1 or TRBD2 (5 bases each). The CDR3 is 12 residues long. Trimming removed 8 bases at V and 1 base at J, with 7 bases between. CDR1 SGHAT and CDR2 FQNNGV come from the germline V gene. CDR3 in amino acids: CASGGRTDTQYF. The CDR3 nucleotides read TGTGCCAGCGGGGGTCGCACAGATACGCAGTATTTT.

The V call is TRBV7-2, the J call TRBJ1-6; tentatively, D is TRBD1 (5 bases). CDR1 is SGHTA, CDR2 FQGNSA, per germline. V was clipped by 1 base and J by 0 bases, with 7 bases between them. This CDR3 has 16 residues. CDR3 DNA sequence: TGTGCCAGCAGCTTAGAGGGGAGCTCCTATAATTCACCCCTCCACTTT. Encoded protein: CASSLEGSSYNSPLHF.

This clonotype came up many times. The chain combines TRBV4-1 with TRBJ1-2, with 9 positions matching TRBD1. The germline CDR1 and CDR2 sequences are MGHRA and YSYEKL. The length of the CDR3 is 15 residues. The junction had 2 bases not matched to a gene; V was cut back by 0 bases and J by 3 bases. The CDR3 here is CASSQDGTGHYGYTF. The CDR3 nucleotides read TGCGCCAGCAGCCAAGATGGGACAGGGCACTATGGCTACACCTTC.

The J gene is TRBJ2-3, the V gene TRBV5-1; possibly TRBD2 for D (5 bases). Germline V gene lookup returns CDR1 SGHRS and CDR2 YFSETQ. The CDR3 sequence is 15 residues long. V lost 4 bases and J 1 base, leaving 13 bases between the germline ends. The CDR3 loop is CASSPMDFRTDTQYF. The CDR3 DNA follows: TGCGCCAGCAGCCCAATGGACTTCCGCACAGATACGCAGTATTTT.

This clonotype was picked up a small number of times. This chain uses TRBV20-1 with TRBJ1-6, with 7 bases lining up with TRBD1. The CDR3 totals 13 residues. Germline V lookup: CDR1 DFQATT, CDR2 SNEGSKA (reference sequence). Trimming removed 5 bases from V and 10 bases from J; junction bases left unmatched: 8. In DNA form, the CDR3 reads TGCAGTGCTTCCCCGACAGGGAGATCACCCCTCCACTTT. It codes for CSASPTGRSPLHF.

Worth noting for this clonotype: An end of the junction does not agree with germline; a read error may underlie this. This sequence joins TRBV12-3 or TRBV12-4 and TRBJ1-6, with 8 bases identical to TRBD1. The CDR3 extends over 14 amino acids. The chain's CDR3 is CASSPGQGDSPLHF. CDR3 nucleotide sequence: TGTGCCAGCAGTCCTGGACAGGGAGATTCCCCCCTCCACTTT.

The chain couples TRBV29-1 to TRBJ1-2, with D possibly being TRBD1 (6 bases). CDR3 size: 13 residues. Germline V lookup: CDR1 SQVTM, CDR2 ANQGSEA. V lost 3 bases, J lost 7 bases, and 15 bases lay in between. The CDR3 is CSVDASGEAGYTF. The CDR3 DNA is TGCAGCGTTGATGCGTCAGGGGAGGCTGGCTACACCTTC.

This clonotype was observed a single time. The chain uses TRBV20-1 and TRBJ1-5; D gene unclear. Germline CDR1 and CDR2: DFQATT and SNEGSKA (reference sequence). With 1 base removed from V and 2 bases from J, the gap between germline ends came to 27 bases. The CDR3 is made up of 20 amino acids. The CDR3, as DNA: TGCAGTGCTAGAGTCCCCATGAGGTACAGAGGGCTAGACGGCAATCAGCCCCAGCATTTT. Translating it yields CSARVPMRYRGLDGNQPQHF.

This clonotype is categorized as large. The gene calls are TRBV6-1 and TRBJ2-7, with D possibly being TRBD1 or TRBD2 (6 bases each). From germline, CDR1 is MNHNS and CDR2 SASEGT. The germline V and J ends were trimmed by 7 bases and 5 bases, with 18 bases remaining between them. This CDR3 is built from 14 residues. This chain's CDR3 is CASKWEAGADEQYF. The CDR3 DNA follows: TGTGCCAGCAAGTGGGAGGCAGGGGCCGACGAGCAGTACTTC.

This clonotype was detected a few times. The chain uses TRBV7-9 and TRBJ2-3; TRBD2 aligns across 8 bases. The length of the CDR3 is 14 residues. Losses at the gene ends were 4 bases for V and 2 bases for J; bases not matched to a gene: 2. CDR1 is SEHNR, CDR2 FQNEAQ, per germline (reference sequence). CDR3 bases: TGTGCCAGCAGCTCGCGGGGGGTCACAGATACGCAGTATTTT. This codes for CASSSRGVTDTQYF.